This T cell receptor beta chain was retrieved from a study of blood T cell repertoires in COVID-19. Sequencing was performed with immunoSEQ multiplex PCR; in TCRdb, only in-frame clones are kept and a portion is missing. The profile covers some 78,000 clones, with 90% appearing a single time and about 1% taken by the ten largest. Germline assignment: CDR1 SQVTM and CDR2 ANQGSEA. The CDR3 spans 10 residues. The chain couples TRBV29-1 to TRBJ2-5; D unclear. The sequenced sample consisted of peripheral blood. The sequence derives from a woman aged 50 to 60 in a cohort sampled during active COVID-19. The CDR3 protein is CSSLQETQYF. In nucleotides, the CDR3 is TGCAGTAGCCTCCAAGAGACCCAGTACTTC.